This TCR beta chain emerged from a study of regulatory T cells in long-lasting Graves disease. TCR beta libraries were built with iRepertoire HTBI primers and Arm-PCR of CDR3 regions. TCRdb passed the multiplex PCR reads through MiXCR, listing each CDR3 protein once. Among hundreds of thousands of distinct CDR3 sequences listed, about 15% were seen once. This clonotype has a count of ten or more. Noted time point: newly diagnosed GD, antithyroid drugs for less than 3 months. RNA extracted from PBMCs served as the sequencing template. Separately, the same data were catalogued under a study of T cells in Graves' hyperthyroidism and ophthalmopathy.

The TCR originated in a woman in her thirties with Graves disease. The sample in question was peripheral blood mononuclear cells (PBMCs), obtained at new diagnosis, from a patient treated with antithyroid drugs.

In DNA, the CDR3 is TGTGCCAGCAGTTTAGGGCAGGGGGCTGGTGAAGCTTTCTTT. Translation gives CASSLGQGAGEAFF. This chain joins TRBV28 and TRBJ1-1; TRBD1 matches 8 bases. This CDR3 has 14 amino acids. Looked up from germline, CDR1 is MDHEN and CDR2 is SYDVKM. The V segment lost 2 bases and the J segment 7 bases; nucleotides outside the gene matches: 6. Supplemented by reference TRBV28 and TRBJ1-1, the full variable domain reads DVKVTQSSRYLVKRTGEKVFLECVQDMDHENMFWYRQDPGLGLRLIYFSYDVKMKEKGDIPEGYSVSREKKERFSLILESASTNQTSMYLCASSLGQGAGEAFFGQGTRLTVV.